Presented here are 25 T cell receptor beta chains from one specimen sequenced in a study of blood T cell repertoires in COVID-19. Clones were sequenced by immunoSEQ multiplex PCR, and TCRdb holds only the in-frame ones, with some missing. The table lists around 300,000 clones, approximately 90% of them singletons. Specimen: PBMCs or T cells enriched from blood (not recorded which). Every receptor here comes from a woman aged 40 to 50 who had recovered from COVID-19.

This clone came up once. The CDR3 DNA reads as TGTGCCAGCAGGCAGGCGGGAGACACTGAAGCTTTCTTT. It encodes CASRQAGDTEAFF. The rearrangement links TRBV28 to TRBJ1-1; D remains ambiguous. Between the trimmed V and J ends, which lost 6 bases and 3 bases, there was a span of 11 bases. Germline assignment: CDR1 MDHEN and CDR2 SYDVKM. The CDR3 totals 13 residues.

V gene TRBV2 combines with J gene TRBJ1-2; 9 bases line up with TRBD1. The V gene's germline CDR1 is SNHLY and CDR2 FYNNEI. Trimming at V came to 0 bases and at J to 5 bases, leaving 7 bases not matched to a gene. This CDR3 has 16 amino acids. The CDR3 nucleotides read TGTGCCAGCAGTGAAGCGGGGACAGGGTTATCTTATGGCTACACCTTC. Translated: CASSEAGTGLSYGYTF. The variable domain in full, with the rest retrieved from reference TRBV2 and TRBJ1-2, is EPEVTQTPSHQVTQMGQEVILRCVPISNHLYFYWYRQILGQKVEFLVSFYNNEISEKSEIFDDQFSVERPDGSNFTLKIRSTKLEDSAMYFCASSEAGTGLSYGYTFGSGTRLTVV.

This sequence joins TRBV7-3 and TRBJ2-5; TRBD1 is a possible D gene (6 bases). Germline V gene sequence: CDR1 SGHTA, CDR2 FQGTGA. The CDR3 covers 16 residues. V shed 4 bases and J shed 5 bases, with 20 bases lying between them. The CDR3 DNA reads TGTGCCAGCAGCTCCAGACGGGCCCTGAGGGGGGAGACCCAGTACTTC. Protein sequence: CASSSRRALRGETQYF.

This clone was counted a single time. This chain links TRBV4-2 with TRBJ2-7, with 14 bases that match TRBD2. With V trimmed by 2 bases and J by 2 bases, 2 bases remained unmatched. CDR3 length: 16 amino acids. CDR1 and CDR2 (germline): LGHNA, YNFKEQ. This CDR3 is CASSQPTSGRAYEQYF. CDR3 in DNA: TGTGCCAGCAGCCAACCGACTAGCGGGAGGGCCTACGAGCAGTACTTC.

The CDR3 coding sequence is TGCGCCAGCAGCCCGACAGGGGGCGGCAATCAGCCCCAGCATTTT. Translated: CASSPTGGGNQPQHF. V and J are TRBV10-2 and TRBJ1-5; 10 bases match TRBD1. This CDR3 contains 15 residues. From germline, CDR1 is WSHSY and CDR2 SAAADI. V gave up 6 bases and J gave up 2 bases; unmatched junction bases: 4.

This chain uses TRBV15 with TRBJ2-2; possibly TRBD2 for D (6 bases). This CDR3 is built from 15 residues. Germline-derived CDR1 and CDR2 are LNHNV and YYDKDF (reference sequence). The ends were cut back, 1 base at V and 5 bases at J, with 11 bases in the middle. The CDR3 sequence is CATSRGPGDTGELFF. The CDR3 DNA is TGTGCCACCAGCAGAGGGCCGGGAGATACCGGGGAGCTGTTTTTT.

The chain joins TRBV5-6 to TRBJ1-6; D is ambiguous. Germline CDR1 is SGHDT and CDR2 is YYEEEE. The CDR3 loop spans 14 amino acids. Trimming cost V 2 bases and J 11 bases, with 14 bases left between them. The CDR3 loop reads CASSFGGRGAPLHF. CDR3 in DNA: TGTGCCAGCAGCTTTGGAGGGCGTGGGGCACCCCTCCACTTT.

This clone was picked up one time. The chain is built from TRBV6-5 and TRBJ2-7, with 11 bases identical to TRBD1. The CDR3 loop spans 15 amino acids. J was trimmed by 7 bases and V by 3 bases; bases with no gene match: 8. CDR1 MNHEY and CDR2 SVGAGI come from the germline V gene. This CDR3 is CASSYRPGTGGEQYF. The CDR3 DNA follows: TGTGCCAGCAGTTATAGGCCCGGGACAGGGGGTGAGCAGTACTTC.

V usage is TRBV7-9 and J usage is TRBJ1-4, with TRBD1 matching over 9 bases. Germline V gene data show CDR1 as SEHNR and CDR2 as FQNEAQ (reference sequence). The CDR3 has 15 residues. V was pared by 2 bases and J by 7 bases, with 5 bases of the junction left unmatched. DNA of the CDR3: TGTGCCAGCAGCTTAAGGGGACAGGGTCCTGAAAAACTGTTTTTT. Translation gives CASSLRGQGPEKLFF.

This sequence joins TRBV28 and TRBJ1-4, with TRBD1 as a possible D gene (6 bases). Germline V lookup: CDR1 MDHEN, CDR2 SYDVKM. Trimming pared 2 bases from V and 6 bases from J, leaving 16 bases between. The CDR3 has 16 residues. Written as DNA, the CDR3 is TGTGCCAGCAGTTTAATGGGGGCGACAAACGATGAAAAACTGTTTTTT. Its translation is CASSLMGATNDEKLFF.

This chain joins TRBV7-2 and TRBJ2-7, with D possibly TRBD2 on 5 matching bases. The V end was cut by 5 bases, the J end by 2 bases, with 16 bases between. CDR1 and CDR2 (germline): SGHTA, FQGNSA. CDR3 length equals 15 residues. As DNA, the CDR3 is TGTGCCAGCAGCCCAGGACTCATCTCGACCTACGAGCAGTACTTC. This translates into CASSPGLISTYEQYF.

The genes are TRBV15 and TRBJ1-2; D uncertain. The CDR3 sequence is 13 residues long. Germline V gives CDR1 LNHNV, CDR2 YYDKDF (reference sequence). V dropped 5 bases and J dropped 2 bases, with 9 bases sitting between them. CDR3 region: CATSLGLNYGYTF. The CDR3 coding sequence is TGTGCCACCAGCCTCGGACTGAACTATGGCTACACCTTC.

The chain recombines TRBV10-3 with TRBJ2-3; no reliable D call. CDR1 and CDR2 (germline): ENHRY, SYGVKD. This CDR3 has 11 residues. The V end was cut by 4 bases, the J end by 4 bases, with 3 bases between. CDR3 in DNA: TGTGCCATCAGTGTAGCAGATACGCAGTATTTT. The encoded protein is CAISVADTQYF.

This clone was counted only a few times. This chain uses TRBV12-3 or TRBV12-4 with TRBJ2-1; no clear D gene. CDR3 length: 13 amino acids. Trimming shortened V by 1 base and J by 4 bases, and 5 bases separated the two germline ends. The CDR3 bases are TGTGCCAGCAGTTTAGGTAGATACAATGAGCAGTTCTTC. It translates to CASSLGRYNEQFF.

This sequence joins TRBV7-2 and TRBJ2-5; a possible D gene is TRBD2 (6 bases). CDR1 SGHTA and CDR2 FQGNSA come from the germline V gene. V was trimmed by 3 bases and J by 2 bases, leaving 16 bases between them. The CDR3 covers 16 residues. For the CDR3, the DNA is TGTGCCAGCAGCTTCCTCGATAGCGGATCACAAGAGACCCAGTACTTC. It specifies CASSFLDSGSQETQYF.

The CDR3 loop is CAGRDRGRYYGYTF. DNA for the CDR3: TGTGCCGGCCGGGACAGGGGGCGATACTATGGCTACACCTTC. J is TRBJ1-2 and V is TRBV28; 12 nucleotides match TRBD1. The CDR3 extends over 14 amino acids. V lost 11 bases to trimming and J lost 3 bases; unmatched junction nucleotides: 7. Germline V lookup: CDR1 MDHEN, CDR2 SYDVKM.

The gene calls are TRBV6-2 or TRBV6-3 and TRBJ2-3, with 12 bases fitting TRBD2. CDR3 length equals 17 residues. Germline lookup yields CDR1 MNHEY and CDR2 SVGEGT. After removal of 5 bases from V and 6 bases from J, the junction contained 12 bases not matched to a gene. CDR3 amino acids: CASSTPSGRASSDTQYF. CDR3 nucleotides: TGTGCCAGCAGTACCCCTAGCGGGAGGGCCTCTTCGGATACGCAGTATTTT.

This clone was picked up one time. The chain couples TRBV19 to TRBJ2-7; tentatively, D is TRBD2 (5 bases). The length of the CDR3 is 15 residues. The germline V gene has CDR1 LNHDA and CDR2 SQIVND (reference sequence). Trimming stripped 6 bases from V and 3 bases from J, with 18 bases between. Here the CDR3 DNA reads TGTGCCAGTAGCCCCCCCGGGAAGCTTTTCTACGAGCAGTACTTC. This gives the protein CASSPPGKLFYEQYF.

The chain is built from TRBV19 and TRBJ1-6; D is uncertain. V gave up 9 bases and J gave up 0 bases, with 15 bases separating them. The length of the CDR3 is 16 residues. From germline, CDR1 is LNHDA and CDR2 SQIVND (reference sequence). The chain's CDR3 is CASKDGESSYNSPLHF. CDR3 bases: TGTGCCAGCAAGGACGGGGAGAGCTCCTATAATTCACCCCTCCACTTT. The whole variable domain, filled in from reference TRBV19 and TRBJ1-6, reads DGGITQSPKYLFRKEGQNVTLSCEQNLNHDAMYWYRQDPGQGLRLIYYSQIVNDFQKGDIAEGYSVSREKKESFPLTVTSAQKNPTAFYLCASKDGESSYNSPLHFGNGTRLTVT.

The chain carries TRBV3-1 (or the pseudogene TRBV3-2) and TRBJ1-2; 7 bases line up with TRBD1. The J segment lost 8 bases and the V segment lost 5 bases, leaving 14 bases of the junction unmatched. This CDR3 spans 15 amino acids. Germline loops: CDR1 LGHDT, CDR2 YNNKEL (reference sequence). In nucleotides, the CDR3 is TGTGCCAGCAGCGGGTCGGGGCAGGACAGGAGGGGCTACACCTTC. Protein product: CASSGSGQDRRGYTF.

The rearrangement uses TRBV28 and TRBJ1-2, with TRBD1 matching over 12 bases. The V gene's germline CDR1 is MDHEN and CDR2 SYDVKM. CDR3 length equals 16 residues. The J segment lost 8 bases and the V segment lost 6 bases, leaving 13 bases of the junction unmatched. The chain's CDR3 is CASRQTPGQGAEGYTF. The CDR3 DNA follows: TGTGCCAGCAGGCAAACACCGGGACAGGGGGCTGAAGGCTACACCTTC.

The CDR3 nucleotides read TGTGCCAGAAGCTTCGGGAGGAACACCGGGGAGCTGTTTTTT. Residues: CARSFGRNTGELFF. This chain joins TRBV5-3 and TRBJ2-2, with a possible D match to TRBD2 (6 bases). TRBV5-3 is an ORF; its function is uncertain. This CDR3 comprises 14 residues. The germline V and J ends were trimmed by 2 bases and 1 base, with 6 bases remaining between them.

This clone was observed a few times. The CDR3 here is CASGSSATDTQYF. The DNA for the CDR3 is TGTGCCAGCGGAAGTAGCGCAACAGATACGCAGTATTTT. The V gene is TRBV7-9, the J gene TRBJ2-3; a weak D match, TRBD2 (5 bases). In germline, CDR1 is SEHNR, CDR2 FQNEAQ (reference sequence). This CDR3 comprises 13 residues. Trimming pared 8 bases from V and 3 bases from J, leaving 12 bases between. Drawing the rest from reference TRBV7-9 and TRBJ2-3, the complete variable domain is DTGVSQNPRHKITKRGQNVTFRCDPISEHNRLYWYRQTLGQGPEFLTYFQNEAQLEKSRLLSDRFSAERPKGSFSTLEIQRTEQGDSAMYLCASGSSATDTQYFGPGTRLTVL.

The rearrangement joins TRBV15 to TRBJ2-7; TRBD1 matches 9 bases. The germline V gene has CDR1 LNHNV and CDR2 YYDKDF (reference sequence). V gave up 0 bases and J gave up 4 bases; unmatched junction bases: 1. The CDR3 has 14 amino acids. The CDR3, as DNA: TGTGCCACCAGCAGAGAACAGGGGGCTTACGAGCAGTACTTC. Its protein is CATSREQGAYEQYF.

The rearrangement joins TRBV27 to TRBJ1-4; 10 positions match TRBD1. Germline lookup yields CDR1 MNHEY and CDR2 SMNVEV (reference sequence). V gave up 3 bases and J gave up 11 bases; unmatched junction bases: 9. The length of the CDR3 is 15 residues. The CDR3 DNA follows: TGTGCCAGCAGTTTCACCAGACAGGGGGCGCGGAAACTGTTTTTT. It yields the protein CASSFTRQGARKLFF.